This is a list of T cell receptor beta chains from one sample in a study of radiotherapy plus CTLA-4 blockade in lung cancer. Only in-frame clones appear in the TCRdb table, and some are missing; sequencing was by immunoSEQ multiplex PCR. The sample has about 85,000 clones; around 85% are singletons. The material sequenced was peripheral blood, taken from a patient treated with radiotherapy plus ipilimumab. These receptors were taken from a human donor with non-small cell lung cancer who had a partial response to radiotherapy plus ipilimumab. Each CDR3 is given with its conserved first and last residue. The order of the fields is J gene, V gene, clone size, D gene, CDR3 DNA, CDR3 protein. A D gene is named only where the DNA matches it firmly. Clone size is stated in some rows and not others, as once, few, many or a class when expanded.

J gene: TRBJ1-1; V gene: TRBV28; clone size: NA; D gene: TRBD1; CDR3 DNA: TGTGCCATCCACCGGGACAGGAAGGGGATCGGGGCTTTCTTT; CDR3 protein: CAIHRDRKGIGAFF
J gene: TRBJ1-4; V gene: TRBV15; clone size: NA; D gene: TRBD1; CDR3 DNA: TGTGCCACCAGAGGGGGCGGGTTAAGTGGAGGCCACGAAAAACTGTTTTTT; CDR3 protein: CATRGGGLSGGHEKLFF
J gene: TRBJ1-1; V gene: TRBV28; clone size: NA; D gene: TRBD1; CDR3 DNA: TGTGCCAGCAGGCGCGCAGGGGGAAGAACCGAAGCTTTCTTT; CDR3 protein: CASRRAGGRTEAFF
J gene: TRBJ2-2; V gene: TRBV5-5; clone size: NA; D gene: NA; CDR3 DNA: TGTGCCAGCAGCTTGGTGGGGGCCGCGAACACCGGGGAGCTGTTTTTT; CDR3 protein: CASSLVGAANTGELFF
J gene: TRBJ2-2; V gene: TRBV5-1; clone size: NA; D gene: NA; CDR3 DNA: TGCGCCAGCTCTCCGGGACAAAACACCGGGGAGCTGTTTTTT; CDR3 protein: CASSPGQNTGELFF
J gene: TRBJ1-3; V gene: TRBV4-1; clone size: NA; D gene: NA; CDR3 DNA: TGCGCCAGCAGCCAAGAGAGTTTAAAGCTTGGAAACACCATATATTTT; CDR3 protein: CASSQESLKLGNTIYF
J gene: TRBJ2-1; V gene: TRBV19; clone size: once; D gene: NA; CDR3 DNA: TGTGCCAGTAGTTGGGGGGAGGGGGGCAATGAGCAGTTCTTC; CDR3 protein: CASSWGEGGNEQFF
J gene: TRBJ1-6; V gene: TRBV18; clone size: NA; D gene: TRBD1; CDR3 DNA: TGTGCCAGCTCACCCAGACAGGGGTCTAATTCACCCCTCCACTTT; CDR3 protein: CASSPRQGSNSPLHF
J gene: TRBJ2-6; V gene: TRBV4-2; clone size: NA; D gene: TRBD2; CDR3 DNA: TGTGCCAGCAGCCAAGACGCCTGGACTAGCGGGACCTCTGGGGCCAACGTCCTGACTTTC; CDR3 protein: CASSQDAWTSGTSGANVLTF
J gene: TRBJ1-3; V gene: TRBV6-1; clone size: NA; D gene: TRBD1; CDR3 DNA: TGTGCCAGCAGCGACAGGGGTACTGGAAACACCATATATTTT; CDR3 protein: CASSDRGTGNTIYF
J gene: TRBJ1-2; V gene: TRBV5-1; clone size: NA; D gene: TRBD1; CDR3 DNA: TGCGCCAGCAGCCCCCAAGGGACAGGGGGAGAAGGCTACACCTTC; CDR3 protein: CASSPQGTGGEGYTF
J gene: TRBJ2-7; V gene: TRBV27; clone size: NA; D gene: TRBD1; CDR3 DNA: TGTGCCAGCAGTTTATCGGGGACAGGGGGGAGGGAGCAGTACTTC; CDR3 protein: CASSLSGTGGREQYF
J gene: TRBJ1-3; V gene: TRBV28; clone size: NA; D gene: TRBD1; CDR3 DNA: TGTGCCAGCAGTCTTCCATTGTCATTGACAGGGCGCACCATATATTTT; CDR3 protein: CASSLPLSLTGRTIYF
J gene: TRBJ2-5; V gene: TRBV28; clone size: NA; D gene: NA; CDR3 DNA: TGTGCCAGCAGTTTGGCAGGGGCCCGAAGGAAAGAGACCCAGTACTTC; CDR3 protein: CASSLAGARRKETQYF
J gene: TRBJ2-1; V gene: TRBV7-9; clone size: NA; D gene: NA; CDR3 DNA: TGTGCCAGCAGCTACGGCAATGAGCAGTTCTTC; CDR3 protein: CASSYGNEQFF
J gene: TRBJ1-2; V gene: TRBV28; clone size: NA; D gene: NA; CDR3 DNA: TGTGCCAGCACCCGGGGGGGGGTACTCAGCTACACCTTC; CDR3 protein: CASTRGGVLSYTF
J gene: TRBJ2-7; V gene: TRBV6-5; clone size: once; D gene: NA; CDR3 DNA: TGTGCCAGCAGTTTGGACTCCCTGCAAGAGCAGTACTTC; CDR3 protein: CASSLDSLQEQYF
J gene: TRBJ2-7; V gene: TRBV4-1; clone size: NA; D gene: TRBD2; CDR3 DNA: TGCGCCAGCAGCCCGCCGGGACTAGCGGGAAACTACGAGCAGTACTTC; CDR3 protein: CASSPPGLAGNYEQYF
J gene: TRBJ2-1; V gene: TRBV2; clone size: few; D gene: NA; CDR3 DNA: TGTGCCAGCAGTCGGACACCCTACAATGAGCAGTTCTTC; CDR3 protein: CASSRTPYNEQFF
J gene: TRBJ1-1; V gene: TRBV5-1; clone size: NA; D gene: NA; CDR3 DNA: TGCGCCAGCAGCGTCAGTTTGAACACTGAAGCTTTCTTT; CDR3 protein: CASSVSLNTEAFF
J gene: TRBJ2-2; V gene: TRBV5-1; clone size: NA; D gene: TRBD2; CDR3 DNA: TGCGCCAGCAGCTTGGCTCTAGCGGGAGTCGGAACCGGGGAGCTGTTTTTT; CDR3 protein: CASSLALAGVGTGELFF
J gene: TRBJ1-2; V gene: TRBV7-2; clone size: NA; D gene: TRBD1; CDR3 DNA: TGTGCCAGCATCCACAGAGGACAGGTAGCTAACTATGGCTACACCTTC; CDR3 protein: CASIHRGQVANYGYTF
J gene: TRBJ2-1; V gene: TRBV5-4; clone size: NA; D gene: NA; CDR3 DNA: TGTGCCAGCAGCTTGGCGTCGGGGACACTGCCCAATGAGCAGTTCTTC; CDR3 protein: CASSLASGTLPNEQFF
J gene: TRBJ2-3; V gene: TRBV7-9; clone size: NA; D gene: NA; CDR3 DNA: TGTGCCAGCAGCTTTACAGGGTCCTCCGATACGCAGTATTTT; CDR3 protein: CASSFTGSSDTQYF
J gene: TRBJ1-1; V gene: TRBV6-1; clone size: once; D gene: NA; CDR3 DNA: TGTGCCAGCAGTGAAGCGGGGGCAGCCAACACTGAAGCTTTCTTT; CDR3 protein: CASSEAGAANTEAFF
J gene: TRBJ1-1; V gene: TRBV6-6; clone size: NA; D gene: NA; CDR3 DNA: TGTGCCAGCAGTTACTCGGCCATTTGGTCTGAAGCTTTCTTT; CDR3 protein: CASSYSAIWSEAFF
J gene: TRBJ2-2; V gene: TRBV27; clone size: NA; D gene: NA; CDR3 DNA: TGTGCCAGCAGTCCCCGGACAGTTTCGAACACCGGGGAGCTGTTTTTT; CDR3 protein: CASSPRTVSNTGELFF
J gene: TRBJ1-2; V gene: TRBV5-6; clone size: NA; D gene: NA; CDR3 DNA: TGTGCCAGCAGCTTGTTAATTCGGGGAACGGATGGCTACACCTTC; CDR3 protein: CASSLLIRGTDGYTF
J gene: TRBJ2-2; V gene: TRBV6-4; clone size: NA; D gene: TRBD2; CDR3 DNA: TGTGCCAGCAGCCGACTAGCGCCCGGGGAGCTGTTTTTT; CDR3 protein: CASSRLAPGELFF
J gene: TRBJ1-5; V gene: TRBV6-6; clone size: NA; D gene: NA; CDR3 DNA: TGTGCCAGCAGAAGACTGGACGGAGGGAGGCATCAGCCCCAGCATTTT; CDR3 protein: CASRRLDGGRHQPQHF
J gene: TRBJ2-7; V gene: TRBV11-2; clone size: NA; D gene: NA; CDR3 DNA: TGTGCCAGCAGCTTAGATCCGGCTAGCAGGCGCGAGCAGTACTTC; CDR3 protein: CASSLDPASRREQYF
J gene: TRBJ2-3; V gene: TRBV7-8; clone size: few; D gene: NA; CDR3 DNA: TGTGCCAGCAGCCCCGGCGGCGGACTCACAGATACGCAGTATTTT; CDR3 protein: CASSPGGGLTDTQYF
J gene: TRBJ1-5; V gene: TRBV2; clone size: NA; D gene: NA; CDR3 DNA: TGTGCCAGCAGACAGGGCCACGATCAGCCCCAGCATTTT; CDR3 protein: CASRQGHDQPQHF
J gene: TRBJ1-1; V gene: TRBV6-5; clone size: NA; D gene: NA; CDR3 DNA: TGTGCCAGCAGTGACTGGGCGAACACTGAAGCTTTCTTT; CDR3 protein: CASSDWANTEAFF
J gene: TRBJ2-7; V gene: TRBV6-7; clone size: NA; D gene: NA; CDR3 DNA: TGTGCCAGCAGTACTCAGGACAGCCAAACCTACTACGAGCAGTACTTC; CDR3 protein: CASSTQDSQTYYEQYF
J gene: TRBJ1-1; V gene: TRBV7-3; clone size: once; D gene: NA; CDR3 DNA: TGTGCCAGCAGCTCGAAGGGGGACACTGAAGCTTTCTTT; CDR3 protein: CASSSKGDTEAFF
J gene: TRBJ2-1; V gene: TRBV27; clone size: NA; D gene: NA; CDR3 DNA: TGTGCCAGCAGCTCCCCAGGGGGCGAGACTAGCACCTACAATGAGCAGTTCTTC; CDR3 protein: CASSSPGGETSTYNEQFF
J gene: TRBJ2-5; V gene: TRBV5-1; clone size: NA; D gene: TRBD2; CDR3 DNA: TGCGCCAGCAGCTTGGAGCGGGGGGCGCCGGAAGAGACCCAGTACTTC; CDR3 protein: CASSLERGAPEETQYF
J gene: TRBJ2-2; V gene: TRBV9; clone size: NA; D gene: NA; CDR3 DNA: TGTGCCAGCAGCGCGGACTGGGACACCGGGGAGCTGTTTTTT; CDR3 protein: CASSADWDTGELFF